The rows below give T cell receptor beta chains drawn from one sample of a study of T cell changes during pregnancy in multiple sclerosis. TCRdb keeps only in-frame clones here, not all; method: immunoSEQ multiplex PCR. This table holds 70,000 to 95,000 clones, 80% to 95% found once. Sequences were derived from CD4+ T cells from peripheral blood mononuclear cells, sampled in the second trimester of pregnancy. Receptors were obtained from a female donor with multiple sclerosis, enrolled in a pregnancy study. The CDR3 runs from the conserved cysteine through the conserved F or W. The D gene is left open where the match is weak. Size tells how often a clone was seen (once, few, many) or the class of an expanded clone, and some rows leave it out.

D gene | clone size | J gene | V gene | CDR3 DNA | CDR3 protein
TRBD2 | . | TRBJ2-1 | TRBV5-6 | TGTGCCAGCAGCACCGGGACTAGATCCGACAATGAGCAGTTCTTC | CASSTGTRSDNEQFF
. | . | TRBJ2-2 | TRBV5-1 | TGCGCCAGCAGCTCGACACCTAAGAACACCGGGGAGCTGTTTTTT | CASSSTPKNTGELFF
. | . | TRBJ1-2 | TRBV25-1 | TGTGCCAGCAGTGAAGGCGGGGCTCGGGGCTATGGCTACACCTTC | CASSEGGARGYGYTF
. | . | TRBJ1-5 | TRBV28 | TGTGCCAGCAGCCTACAGGGACGCAATCAGCCCCAGCATTTT | CASSLQGRNQPQHF
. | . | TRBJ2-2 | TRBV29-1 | TGCAGCGTTGTGGAGGGAGGCACCGGGGAGCTGTTTTTT | CSVVEGGTGELFF
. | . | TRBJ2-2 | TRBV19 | TGTGCCAGTAACCCGGTCGGCTACCGGGACACCGGGGAGCTGTTTTTT | CASNPVGYRDTGELFF
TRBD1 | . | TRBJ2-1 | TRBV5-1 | TGCGCCAGCAGCACTAGCCCGGGACAGGGAAGAATAAATGAGCAGTTCTTC | CASSTSPGQGRINEQFF
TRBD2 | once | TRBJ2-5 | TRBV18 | TGTGCCAGCTCACCCGCGGGACTAGCGGGGCCCGGGGCCCAGTACTTC | CASSPAGLAGPGAQYF
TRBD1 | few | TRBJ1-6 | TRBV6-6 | TGTGCCAGCATTTTCGACAGGGGGCGCAATTCACCCCTCCACTTT | CASIFDRGRNSPLHF
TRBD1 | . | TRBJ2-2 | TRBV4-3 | TGCGCCAGCAGCCAGGAACATACTCCGGGACAGGGAAACGGGGAGCTGTTTTTT | CASSQEHTPGQGNGELFF
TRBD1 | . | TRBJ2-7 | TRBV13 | TGTGCCAGCAGCTTAACCGTCCGGGACAGGGTCAACGAGCAGTACTTC | CASSLTVRDRVNEQYF
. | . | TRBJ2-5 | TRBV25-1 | TGTGCCAGCAGTGTACCGGGAGCGCAAGAGACCCAGTACTTC | CASSVPGAQETQYF
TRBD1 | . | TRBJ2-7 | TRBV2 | TGTGCCAGCACCCGATCGGGACAGTTCTACGAGCAGTACTTC | CASTRSGQFYEQYF
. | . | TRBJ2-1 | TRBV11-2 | TGTGCCAGCAGCGTCGGAGTAGCGAGCTCCTACAATGAGCAGTTCTTC | CASSVGVASSYNEQFF
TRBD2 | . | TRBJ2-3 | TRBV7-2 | TGTGCCAGCAGCCCGGGACTAGCGGGAGGCCGGAGAGATACGCAGTATTTT | CASSPGLAGGRRDTQYF
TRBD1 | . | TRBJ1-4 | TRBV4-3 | TGCGCCAGCAGCCAAGATCGAGCAGGGGGGAATGAAAAACTGTTTTTT | CASSQDRAGGNEKLFF
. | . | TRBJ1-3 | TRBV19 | TGTGCCAGTACCCCACACGAAGAAGGAAACACCATATATTTT | CASTPHEEGNTIYF
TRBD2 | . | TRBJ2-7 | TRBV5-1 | TGCGCCAGCAGCACCGGGGCCCAGCGGGAGGAGGACGAGCAGTACTTC | CASSTGAQREEDEQYF
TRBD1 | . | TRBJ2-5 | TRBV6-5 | TGTGCCAGCAGAAAAAACCGGGACAGGGAGACCCAGTACTTC | CASRKNRDRETQYF
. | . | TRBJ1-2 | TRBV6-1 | TGTGCCAGCAGCCGGGACAACGCAGACTATGGCTACACCTTC | CASSRDNADYGYTF
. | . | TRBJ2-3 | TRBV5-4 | TGTGCCAGCAGCAACCTAGGGCGGGGAGACACAGATACGCAGTATTTT | CASSNLGRGDTDTQYF
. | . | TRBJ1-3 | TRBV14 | TGTGCCAGCAGCCAAGAGACAGCTCCTGCTGGAAACACCATATATTTT | CASSQETAPAGNTIYF
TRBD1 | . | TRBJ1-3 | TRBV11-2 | TGTGCCAGTGCTACCGGGACAGGGGGCACTTCTGTCTCTGGAAACACCATATATTTT | CASATGTGGTSVSGNTIYF
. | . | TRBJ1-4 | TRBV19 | TGTGCCAGTAGTATCACTGGGGGGACTAATGAAAAACTGTTTTTT | CASSITGGTNEKLFF
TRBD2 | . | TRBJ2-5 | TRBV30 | TGTGCCTGGAGTGTCGGGACTAGCGGGAGAGGTGAGACCCAGTACTTC | CAWSVGTSGRGETQYF
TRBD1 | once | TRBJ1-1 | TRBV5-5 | TGTGCCAGCAGCTCCGGGACAGGGGGCAACTTT | CASSSGTGGNF
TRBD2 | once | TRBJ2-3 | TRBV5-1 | TGCGCCAGCAGCTTGTTGATAGCGGGGATCACAGATACGCAGTATTTT | CASSLLIAGITDTQYF
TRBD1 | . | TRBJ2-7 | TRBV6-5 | TGTGCCAGCAGTTACTCGTGGCGGGACAGGACCGCCGAGCAGTACTTC | CASSYSWRDRTAEQYF
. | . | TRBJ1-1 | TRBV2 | TGTGCCAGCAAGACAAGGAACACTGAAGCTTTCTTT | CASKTRNTEAFF
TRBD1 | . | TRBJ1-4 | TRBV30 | TGTGCCTGGGCTCCTCGGCCAGGGGGTAGTGAAAAACTGTTTTTT | CAWAPRPGGSEKLFF
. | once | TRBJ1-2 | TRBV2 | TGTGCCAGCAGTGAGTCATATGGCTACACCTTC | CASSESYGYTF
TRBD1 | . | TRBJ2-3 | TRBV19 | TGTGCCAGTAGCCGCATGGGACAGGGGGCGATTGATACGCAGTATTTT | CASSRMGQGAIDTQYF
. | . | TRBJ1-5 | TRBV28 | TGTGCCAGCATCGGGGGGAGCAATCAGCCCCAGCATTTT | CASIGGSNQPQHF
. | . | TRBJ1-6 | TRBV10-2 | TGCGCCAGCAGTGAGTCCAGTAATTCACCCCTCCACTTT | CASSESSNSPLHF
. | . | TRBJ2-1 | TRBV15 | TGTGCCACCAGCAGAGATCCGGGACAAAGCAATGAGCAGTTCTTC | CATSRDPGQSNEQFF
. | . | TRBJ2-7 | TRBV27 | TGTGCCAGCAGTAAGAAGACAGATCCAGCCTACGAGCAGTACTTC | CASSKKTDPAYEQYF
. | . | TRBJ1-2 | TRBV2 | TGTGCCAGCAGTGGGGGAGCTAACTATGGCTACACCTTC | CASSGGANYGYTF
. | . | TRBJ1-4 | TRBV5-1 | TGCGCCAGCAGCTTGTGGAGCATTAATGAAAAACTGTTTTTT | CASSLWSINEKLFF
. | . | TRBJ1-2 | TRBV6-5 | TGTGCCAGCAGTTACACGGGATCGCGCCCTAACTATGGCTACACCTTC | CASSYTGSRPNYGYTF
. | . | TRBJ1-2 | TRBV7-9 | TGTGCCAGCAGCTTTGGACAGAACTATGGCTACACCTTC | CASSFGQNYGYTF
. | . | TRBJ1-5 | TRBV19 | TGTGCCAGTAGTACTTTTGATCAGCCCCAGCATTTT | CASSTFDQPQHF
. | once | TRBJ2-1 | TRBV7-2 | TGTGCCAGCAGCTTAAATGCGGGGACCTCCTACAATGAGCAGTTCTTC | CASSLNAGTSYNEQFF
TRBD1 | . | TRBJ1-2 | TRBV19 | TGTGCCAGTACCTTAATGCTGACAGGGAACTATGGCTACACCTTC | CASTLMLTGNYGYTF
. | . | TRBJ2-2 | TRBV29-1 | TGCAGCGTTGAACCCAGGGCCCCCGGGGAGCTGTTTTTT | CSVEPRAPGELFF
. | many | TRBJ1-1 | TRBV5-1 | TGCGCCAGCAGCTTGGATGGTACAGTCACTGAAGCTTTCTTT | CASSLDGTVTEAFF
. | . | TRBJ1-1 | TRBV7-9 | TGTGCCAGCAGCCGCGGGGGGAACACTGAAGCTTTCTTT | CASSRGGNTEAFF
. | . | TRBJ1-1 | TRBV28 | TGTGCCAGCAGTACCGGAGGGCGCACTGAAGCTTTCTTT | CASSTGGRTEAFF
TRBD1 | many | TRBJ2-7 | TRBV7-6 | TGTGCCAGCAGCTTAGAGGGGGCTCCCTACGAGCAGTACTTC | CASSLEGAPYEQYF
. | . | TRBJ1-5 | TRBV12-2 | TGTGCAAGTCGCCCCCGGACAGGCTGGGAAAGTCAGCCCCAGCATTTT | CASRPRTGWESQPQHF
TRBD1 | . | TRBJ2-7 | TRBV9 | TGTGCCAGCAGCGCCGGTACAGGGGGAAACTCCTACGAGCAGTACTTC | CASSAGTGGNSYEQYF
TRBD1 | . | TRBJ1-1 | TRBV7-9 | TGTGCCAGCAGCCACTCCGGACAGGTTACTGAAGCTTTCTTT | CASSHSGQVTEAFF
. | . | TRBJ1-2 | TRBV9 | TGTGCCAGCAGCGTAGGGACATCTAACTATGGCTACACCTTC | CASSVGTSNYGYTF
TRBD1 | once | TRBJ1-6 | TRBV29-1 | TGCAGCGTTGCGGGACAGGAGAATTCACCCCTCCACTTT | CSVAGQENSPLHF
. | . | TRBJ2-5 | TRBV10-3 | TGTGCCATCAGTCGGGGGTACCAAGAGACCCAGTACTTC | CAISRGYQETQYF